The 22 T cell receptor beta chains below all came from one sample that was sequenced in a study of cytomegalovirus exposure and HLA in healthy donors. PCR involved 60 Vbeta and 13 Jbeta primers. Using immunoSEQ multiplex PCR, the repertoire was profiled, and TCRdb retains in-frame clones only, with some absent. The sample gives around 150,000 clones, around 75% of which show up once; about 1.9% is in the top ten. Sequenced sample: PBMCs. The receptors come from a human donor in good health.

About this clone itself: Germline and junction disagree at one end, which may indicate a read error. This rearrangement joins TRBV7-9 to TRBJ2-1; 9 nucleotides line up with TRBD2. In germline, CDR1 is SEHNR, CDR2 FQNEAQ (reference sequence). The CDR3 is 14 amino acids. The CDR3 nucleotides are TGTTCCAGCAGCTTAGGGCCAGCGGGGGGCGAGCAGTTCTTC. This gives the protein CSSSLGPAGGEQFF.

This chain links TRBV28 with TRBJ2-7; 8 positions agree with TRBD1. Germline loops: CDR1 MDHEN, CDR2 SYDVKM. V shed 5 bases and J 7 bases; nucleotides not matched to a gene: 16. This CDR3 contains 16 residues. The CDR3 loop is CASSPAPRTGPGEQYF. The CDR3 DNA follows: TGTGCCAGCAGTCCAGCCCCTCGGACAGGGCCCGGGGAGCAGTACTTC.

The chain is built from TRBV11-2 and TRBJ1-1; D unresolved. V was trimmed by 1 base and J by 0 bases, leaving 6 bases between them. Germline loops: CDR1 SGHAT, CDR2 FQNNGV. This CDR3 comprises 14 residues. The CDR3 loop reads CASSLGVMNTEAFF. In nucleotides, the CDR3 is TGTGCCAGCAGCTTAGGCGTCATGAACACTGAAGCTTTCTTT.

The rearrangement links TRBV27 to TRBJ1-1; no firm D call. Looked up from germline, CDR1 is MNHEY and CDR2 is SMNVEV (reference sequence). The CDR3 runs to 14 residues. Trimming stripped 0 bases from V and 0 bases from J, with 5 bases between. The CDR3 sequence: CASSLSEMNTEAFF. DNA of the CDR3: TGTGCCAGCAGTTTATCCGAGATGAACACTGAAGCTTTCTTT.

This chain connects TRBV5-4 to TRBJ2-7, with 7 bases that match TRBD1. The CDR3 totals 15 residues. V trimming: 3 bases; J trimming: 3 bases; junction bases outside the gene matches: 9. The germline gives CDR1 SGHNT, CDR2 YYREEE (reference sequence). CDR3 amino acids: CASSSRTGVDYEQYF. In DNA form, the CDR3 reads TGTGCCAGCAGCTCCAGGACAGGTGTTGACTACGAGCAGTACTTC.

The CDR3 reads CASSQDRGSEAFF. CDR3 DNA sequence: TGCGCCAGCAGCCAGGACAGGGGAAGTGAAGCTTTCTTT. The V call is TRBV4-3, the J call TRBJ1-1, with 9 bases aligning to TRBD1. With 3 bases clipped from V and 7 bases from J, the junction kept 3 bases outside the gene matches. The CDR3 has 13 residues. Germline-derived CDR1 and CDR2 are LGHNA and YSLEER.

This chain joins TRBV7-6 and TRBJ2-1; 10 nucleotides line up with TRBD2. V shed 2 bases and J 8 bases; nucleotides not matched to a gene: 6. CDR3 length: 15 amino acids. CDR1 is SGHVS and CDR2 is FNYEAQ in the germline V gene. The CDR3 DNA follows: TGTGCCAGCAGCTTATCCAGCGGGGGGGCCTATGAGCAGTTCTTC. This translates into CASSLSSGGAYEQFF. Together with reference TRBV7-6 and TRBJ2-1, the CDR3 gives the full variable domain: GAGVSQSPRYKVTKRGQDVALRCDPISGHVSLYWYRQALGQGPEFLTYFNYEAQQDKSGLPNDRFSAERPEGSISTLTIQRTEQRDSAMYRCASSLSSGGAYEQFFGPGTRLTVL.

The V and J genes are TRBV4-3 and TRBJ1-5; D is perhaps TRBD1 (5 bases). Germline values: CDR1 LGHNA, CDR2 YSLEER. Trimming took off 4 bases at V and 7 bases at J, with 17 bases between the two ends. This CDR3 has 15 amino acids. Here the CDR3 reads CASSLQTESGQPQHF. As DNA, the CDR3 is TGCGCCAGCAGCCTCCAGACAGAATCAGGGCAGCCCCAGCATTTT.

CDR3 region: CASNSGNQPQHF. As DNA, the CDR3 is TGTGCCAGCAATTCCGGCAATCAGCCCCAGCATTTT. The V gene is TRBV25-1, the J gene TRBJ1-5, with D uncertain. CDR3 length: 12 amino acids. V lost 7 bases, J lost 2 bases, and 6 bases lay in between. Germline CDR1 MGHDK, CDR2 SYGVNS.

The rearrangement uses TRBV15 and TRBJ1-5; D is possibly TRBD1 (5 bases). The CDR3 totals 15 residues. Trimming took 0 bases from V and 7 from J, leaving 13 bases between them. Per the germline V gene, CDR1 is LNHNV and CDR2 is YYDKDF (reference sequence). This CDR3 reads CATSRDLGLKQPQHF. The CDR3 DNA follows: TGTGCCACCAGCAGAGATCTGGGGCTTAAGCAGCCCCAGCATTTT.

This chain connects TRBV9 to TRBJ2-5; a possible D gene is TRBD1 (5 bases). Trimming took off 0 bases at V and 5 bases at J, with 8 bases between the two ends. The CDR3 is made up of 13 amino acids. Germline V CDR1 and CDR2: SGDLS, YYNGEE. The CDR3 nucleotides are TGTGCCAGCAGCGTAGACAGGTCGGAGACCCAGTACTTC. It encodes CASSVDRSETQYF.

This chain uses TRBV19 with TRBJ1-1; weak D call: TRBD1 (5 bases). The V gene lost 8 bases and the J gene lost 1 base, with 11 bases spanning the gap. The CDR3 is 13 amino acids. Germline V gives CDR1 LNHDA, CDR2 SQIVND (reference sequence). CDR3 protein: CASAIGGNTEAFF. Written as DNA, the CDR3 is TGTGCCAGTGCTATCGGGGGGAACACTGAAGCTTTCTTT.

The chain joins TRBV5-6 to TRBJ2-5; TRBD2 matches 15 bases. Per the germline V gene, CDR1 is SGHDT and CDR2 is YYEEEE. V shed 1 base, J shed 5 bases, and the junction held 6 bases outside the gene matches. This CDR3 comprises 17 residues. The CDR3 region is CASSLKGLAGGRETQYF. The DNA for the CDR3 is TGTGCCAGCAGCTTGAAGGGACTAGCGGGGGGCCGGGAGACCCAGTACTTC. The full variable domain, completed using reference TRBV5-6 and TRBJ2-5, is DAGVTQSPTHLIKTRGQQVTLRCSPKSGHDTVSWYQQALGQGPQFIFQYYEEEERQRGNFPDRFSGHQFPNYSSELNVNALLLGDSALYLCASSLKGLAGGRETQYFGPGTRLLVL.

The V and J genes are TRBV7-6 and TRBJ1-6, with D possibly matching TRBD1 (5 bases). Germline-derived CDR1 and CDR2 are SGHVS and FNYEAQ. This CDR3 comprises 16 residues. Trimming shortened V by 2 bases and J by 4 bases, and 12 bases separated the two germline ends. In DNA, the CDR3 is TGTGCCAGCAGCTTATTTGGGGCAGGATATAATTCACCCCTCCACTTT. Encoded protein: CASSLFGAGYNSPLHF.

The chain joins TRBV6-5 to TRBJ1-3; no reliable D call. CDR1 is MNHEY and CDR2 is SVGAGI in the germline V gene. Between the trimmed V and J ends, which lost 6 bases and 2 bases, there was a span of 11 bases. The CDR3 sequence is 14 residues long. CDR3 coding DNA: TGTGCCAGCAGCCAATACAGCCCTGGAAACACCATATATTTT. Its protein is CASSQYSPGNTIYF.

In nucleotides, the CDR3 is TGTGCCAGCAGCCCCCCTGGGCGACGGGGGAACACTGAAGCTTTCTTT. Its translation is CASSPPGRRGNTEAFF. This chain connects TRBV9 to TRBJ1-1; D is ambiguous. V shed 4 bases and J shed 1 base, with 17 bases lying between them. Per the germline V gene, CDR1 is SGDLS and CDR2 is YYNGEE. The length of the CDR3 is 16 residues.

The chain carries TRBV25-1 and TRBJ2-7; 10 bases match TRBD1. This CDR3 is 15 amino acids long. Germline CDR1 MGHDK, CDR2 SYGVNS. The trim removed 3 bases at V and 3 bases at J, leaving 5 bases unmatched. The CDR3 loop reads CASSDDGTGDYEQYF. As DNA, the CDR3 is TGTGCCAGCAGTGACGACGGGACAGGGGACTACGAGCAGTACTTC.

V is TRBV9 and J is TRBJ2-3, with D maybe TRBD2 (6 bases). V shed 2 bases and J shed 5 bases, with 18 bases lying between them. From germline, CDR1 is SGDLS and CDR2 YYNGEE. This CDR3 has 16 residues. Written as DNA, the CDR3 is TGTGCCAGCAGCGTGGGTAGCGGCCCACGGGGAGATACGCAGTATTTT. This codes for CASSVGSGPRGDTQYF.

The chain joins TRBV19 to TRBJ1-3; D is perhaps TRBD1 (6 bases). The CDR3 has 16 amino acids. Germline V lookup: CDR1 LNHDA, CDR2 SQIVND (reference sequence). V lost 3 bases and J 0 bases, leaving 12 bases between the germline ends. The CDR3 DNA reads TGTGCCAGTAGTATCTGGACAGTGAGCTCTGGAAACACCATATATTTT. It is translated as CASSIWTVSSGNTIYF.

V is TRBV29-1 and J is TRBJ1-1; 8 positions match TRBD1. CDR3 length: 13 amino acids. V shed 7 bases and J 4 bases; nucleotides not matched to a gene: 8. CDR1 is SQVTM, CDR2 ANQGSEA, per germline. The chain's CDR3 is CSARTGQGTEAFF. As DNA, the CDR3 is TGCAGCGCTCGGACAGGGCAGGGCACTGAAGCTTTCTTT.

The gene calls are TRBV10-1 and TRBJ1-1; D remains unclear. Trimming stripped 6 bases from V and 1 base from J, with 9 bases between. The CDR3 spans 13 residues. CDR1 and CDR2 (germline): WNHNN, SYGVQD (reference sequence). DNA for the CDR3: TGCGCCAGCAGCTTCCCGGGGAACACTGAAGCTTTCTTT. Translation gives CASSFPGNTEAFF.

In DNA, the CDR3 is TGTGCCAGCAGCTTGGCGGGGGGAACCAATGAGCAGTTCTTC. Encoded protein: CASSLAGGTNEQFF. This chain uses TRBV5-6 with TRBJ2-1; 7 bases fit TRBD2. Germline-derived CDR1 and CDR2 are SGHDT and YYEEEE. The V segment lost 0 bases and the J segment 6 bases; nucleotides outside the gene matches: 3. The CDR3 is 14 residues long.